The entry below describes one T cell receptor (beta chain). The CDR3 covers 14 residues. Germline CDR1 is SGHRS and CDR2 is YFSETQ. Trimming took 3 bases from V and 3 from J; bases not matched to a gene: 1. Data came from immunoSEQ multiplex PCR; TCRdb stores just in-frame clones and leaves some out. The sample has 250,000 or so clones, 80% to 85% seen once. These data belong to a study of blood T cell repertoires in COVID-19. At the level of the study: PBMCs, B-cell-depleted T cells, or T cells were the source of the cDNA or gDNA that made up the material.

The sequenced material came from PBMCs or T cells enriched from blood (not recorded which). The genes are TRBV5-1 and TRBJ2-3; 10 positions agree with TRBD1. The TCR sequence derives from a man aged 45-65 years who had recovered from COVID-19. CDR3 protein: CASSSGQGTDTQYF. CDR3 in DNA: TGCGCCAGCAGCTCGGGACAGGGGACAGATACGCAGTATTTT.